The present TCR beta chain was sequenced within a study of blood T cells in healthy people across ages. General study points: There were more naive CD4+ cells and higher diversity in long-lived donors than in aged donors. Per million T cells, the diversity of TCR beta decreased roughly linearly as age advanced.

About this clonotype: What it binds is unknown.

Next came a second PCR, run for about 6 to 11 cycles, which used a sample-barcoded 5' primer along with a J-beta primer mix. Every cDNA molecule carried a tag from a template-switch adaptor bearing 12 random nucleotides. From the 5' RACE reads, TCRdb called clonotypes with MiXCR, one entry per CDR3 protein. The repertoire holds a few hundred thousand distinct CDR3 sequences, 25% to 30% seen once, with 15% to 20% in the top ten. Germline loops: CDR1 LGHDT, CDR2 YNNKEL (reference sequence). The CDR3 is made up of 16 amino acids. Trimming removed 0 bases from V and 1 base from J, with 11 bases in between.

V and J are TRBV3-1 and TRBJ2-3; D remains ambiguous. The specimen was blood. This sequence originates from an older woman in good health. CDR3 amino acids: CASSQDQYAGTDTQYF. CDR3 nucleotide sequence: TGTGCCAGCAGCCAAGATCAGTATGCGGGCACAGATACGCAGTATTTT.